This entry features one T cell receptor (beta chain) sequence. The V gene's germline CDR1 is MNHEY and CDR2 SVGAGI. This CDR3 region has 16 residues. Unmatched junction bases numbered 6, after V lost 0 bases and J lost 4 bases. Authors' data handling: The assay estimated nucleated cells by amplifying reference gene primers. Clones were read by immunoSEQ multiplex PCR, and TCRdb kept only the in-frame ones, dropping some. The D gene and trimming were derived from the DNA, and the V and J assignments and clone size from that table. The table lists about 220,000 clones, roughly 83% of them singletons, with approximately 1.3% in the top ten. The sample comes from a study of blood T cell repertoires in COVID-19. About the study: Researchers got acute and convalescent COVID-19 samples from the United States, Italy and Spain. Nucleic acid was either cDNA or gDNA, and it came from T cells, B-cell-depleted T cells, or PBMCs.

This study enrolled people aged about 18 to 100 from roughly 24 US geographic areas. The sequence derives from a woman in her thirties or forties with acute COVID-19. The chain couples TRBV6-5 to TRBJ2-7, with 10 positions matching TRBD2. The sequenced sample consisted of PBMCs or T cells enriched from blood (not recorded which). The CDR3: CASSYSQRGGPYEQYF. CDR3 nucleotides: TGTGCCAGCAGTTACTCGCAGCGGGGGGGCCCGTACGAGCAGTACTTC.